Sequencing of this T cell receptor (beta chain) was carried out in a study of T cells in Graves' hyperthyroidism and ophthalmopathy. Using RNA transcripts as the source, TCR beta CDR3 regions were amplified. With the HTBI primer set, the TCR CDR3 went through a first round of RT-PCR. In TCRdb, the multiplex PCR reads were re-called with MiXCR into one record per CDR3 protein. The sample comprises over 550,000 distinct CDR3 sequences, 16% of which are singletons, and more than 15% rests with the top ten. V was cut by 3 bases and J by 5 bases, with 13 bases left in between. The CDR3 covers 14 residues. Germline V gene lookup returns CDR1 DFQATT and CDR2 SNEGSKA (reference sequence). Study-level findings and limits: Most thyroid clonotypes expanded above 0.001 were also detected in blood.

Newly diagnosed hyperthyroidism patients aged 18 to 65 years had disease lasting under 2 months. Clinical symptoms, serum thyroxine, TRAb, thyroid ultrasound and orbital computed tomography informed diagnoses. The authors obtained PBMCs from more than 8 ml of fresh peripheral blood. On this clonotype itself: Antigen: not known.

The TCR comes from a young woman with Graves' hyperthyroidism. This chain uses TRBV20-1 with TRBJ1-4; D is unresolved. Material for sequencing was blood. CDR3 region: CSARGDISNEKLFF. The CDR3 nucleotides read TGCAGTGCTAGGGGCGACATCTCCAATGAAAAACTGTTTTTT.